The clone carrying this TCR beta chain was counted at least ten times. Antigen: not known. Researchers prepared the TCRbeta library using unique molecular identifiers, the study reports. One entry per CDR3 protein, called by TCRdb with MiXCR from the PCR reads. This sample has over 400,000 distinct CDR3 sequences, with roughly 44% found just once. The CDR3 totals 16 residues. After removal of 4 bases from V and 6 bases from J, the junction contained 10 bases not matched to a gene. Germline CDR1 reads SGHRS; CDR2 reads YFSETQ. The data derive from a study of T-cell reconstitution after alpha-beta-depleted transplantation in children. Study-level results: When one year had passed after transplant, most T-cell counts and diversity came from newly produced T cells. At day 60, the high TCRbeta diversity found in some patients originated from recipient T cells and thymic progenitors that had survived. Reportedly, roughly two months post-transplant, alpha-beta T cells arose from several hundred expanded graft clones.

The TCR comes from a girl aged 2 to 10 with aplastic anemia, due to receive a stem cell transplant. V gene TRBV5-1 combines with J gene TRBJ2-1; TRBD2 matches at 10 bases. The source was PBMCs, collected before TCRalphabeta/CD19-depleted stem cell transplant. CDR3 sequence: CASSVGALAGVNEQFF. DNA of the CDR3: TGCGCCAGCAGCGTCGGAGCCCTAGCGGGGGTCAATGAGCAGTTCTTC.